The 26 T cell receptor beta chains given below trace back to one sample, sequenced in a study of cytomegalovirus exposure and HLA in healthy donors (dated by TCRdb to 2017 to 2019). To prepare the library, the immunoSEQ multiplex PCR assay was applied. For the multiplex PCR, a mixture combining 60 forward primers for TCR Vbeta segments and 13 reverse primers for TCR Jbeta segments was used. TCRdb carries this immuneACCESS record with in-frame sequences only. Its versions omit some clonotypes, under half of them owing to an unresolved V gene in the studies checked, with the rest unexplained. This sample comprises 160,000 or so clones, approximately 84% of them detected only once. In total, the top ten clones hold about 2.4% of the sample. Sequenced input: PBMCs. The source of these receptors is a woman aged 18-29 years in good health and CMV-seronegative.

This clone was recorded a few times. This rearrangement joins TRBV5-4 to TRBJ2-3, with 16 bases fitting TRBD2. This CDR3 has 16 amino acids. Looked up from germline, CDR1 is SGHNT and CDR2 is YYREEE (reference sequence). V lost 3 bases to trimming and J lost 9 bases; unmatched junction nucleotides: 7. The CDR3 coding sequence is TGTGCCAGCAGCTGGGGGACTAGCGGGGGGGCCCGGACGCAGTATTTT. It encodes CASSWGTSGGARTQYF.

The gene calls are TRBV2 and TRBJ1-2; perhaps TRBD1 as D (6 bases). The CDR3 runs 13 residues. Germline loops: CDR1 SNHLY, CDR2 FYNNEI. V was trimmed by 6 bases and J by 8 bases, leaving 16 bases between them. The CDR3 region is CASRRDTGLGYTF. CDR3 coding DNA: TGTGCCAGCAGGAGGGACACTGGCCTGGGCTACACCTTC.

A single count supports this clone. V usage is TRBV18 and J usage is TRBJ1-6, with 8 bases that match TRBD1. The CDR3 sequence is 15 residues long. V trimming: 3 bases; J trimming: 9 bases; junction bases outside the gene matches: 7. Germline V lookup: CDR1 KGHSH, CDR2 LQKENI. For the CDR3, the DNA is TGTGCCAGCTCACCTCCGGGACAGGAGGTTTCACCCCTCCACTTT. The encoded protein is CASSPPGQEVSPLHF.

This clone was seen a handful of times. V is TRBV5-4 and J is TRBJ2-7; perhaps TRBD1 as D (6 bases). Germline values: CDR1 SGHNT, CDR2 YYREEE (reference sequence). This CDR3 region has 13 residues. The V end lost 5 bases, the J end lost 0 bases, and 9 bases lay between the germline ends. The CDR3 here is CASRPDSSYEQYF. For the CDR3, the DNA is TGTGCCAGCAGACCGGACAGCTCCTACGAGCAGTACTTC.

The chain has TRBV2 and TRBJ1-2; D is undetermined. The V end lost 5 bases, the J end lost 4 bases, and 11 bases lay between the germline ends. Germline V gene lookup returns CDR1 SNHLY and CDR2 FYNNEI. The CDR3 sequence is 13 residues long. In DNA form, the CDR3 reads TGTGCCAGCAGTTCTACTGGGCCCTATGGCTACACCTTC. Protein: CASSSTGPYGYTF.

The CDR3 spells CASTWGAGNTIYF. CDR3 sequence (DNA): TGTGCCAGCACCTGGGGGGCTGGAAACACCATATATTTT. The gene calls are TRBV28 and TRBJ1-3; maybe TRBD1 (5 bases). This CDR3 comprises 13 residues. The germline V and J ends were trimmed by 7 bases and 2 bases, with 9 bases remaining between them. CDR1 is MDHEN, CDR2 SYDVKM, per germline.

This rearrangement joins TRBV7-2 to TRBJ2-7; the D is unclear. The CDR3 length is 11 residues. Trimming took 2 bases from V and 5 from J, leaving 4 bases between them. Looked up from germline, CDR1 is SGHTA and CDR2 is FQGNSA. The CDR3 region is CASSLTDEQYF. CDR3 coding DNA: TGTGCCAGCAGCTTAACGGACGAGCAGTACTTC.

The chain recombines TRBV28 with TRBJ2-2; TRBD1 matches 8 bases. The trim removed 3 bases at V and 6 bases at J, leaving 12 bases unmatched. CDR1 and CDR2 (germline): MDHEN, SYDVKM. The CDR3 sequence is 17 residues long. The CDR3 spells CASSLPSGTGRPGELFF. DNA of the CDR3: TGTGCCAGCAGTTTGCCTTCCGGGACAGGTCGGCCCGGGGAGCTGTTTTTT.

The chain is built from TRBV14 and TRBJ1-1; D ambiguous. V shed 6 bases and J shed 10 bases, with 12 bases lying between them. The CDR3 totals 11 residues. Per germline, CDR1 SGHDN and CDR2 FVKESK. The CDR3 protein is CASSNAAGAFF. CDR3 bases: TGTGCCAGCAGTAACGCGGCGGGAGCTTTCTTT.

This chain joins TRBV10-3 and TRBJ2-1; 7 positions match TRBD2. J was trimmed by 3 bases and V by 1 base; bases with no gene match: 15. CDR1 ENHRY and CDR2 SYGVKD come from the germline V gene. The CDR3 is 19 residues long. The CDR3 loop is CAISEYRTRATFSYNEQFF. Written as DNA, the CDR3 is TGTGCCATCAGTGAGTATAGGACTAGAGCCACCTTTAGCTACAATGAGCAGTTCTTC.

The rearrangement joins TRBV5-1 to TRBJ2-3; a possible D gene is TRBD2 (7 bases). Germline CDR1 reads SGHRS; CDR2 reads YFSETQ. With 5 bases removed from V and 4 bases from J, the gap between germline ends came to 17 bases. CDR3 size: 15 residues. The CDR3 nucleotides are TGCGCCAGCAGGGGGACACTAGCGACGGCAGATACGCAGTATTTT. The encoded protein is CASRGTLATADTQYF.

This clone was seen more than once but under ten times. This sequence joins TRBV5-1 and TRBJ2-3, with 11 bases aligning to TRBD1. Per germline, CDR1 SGHRS and CDR2 YFSETQ. J gave up 6 bases and V 0 bases, and 9 bases lay outside the gene matches. The CDR3 spans 17 residues. This chain's CDR3 is CASSLAGRTGGADTQYF. The CDR3, as DNA: TGCGCCAGCAGCTTGGCCGGTAGGACAGGGGGCGCGGATACGCAGTATTTT.

The gene calls are TRBV30 and TRBJ2-5; 8 positions agree with TRBD2. The J call may not be correct, given that the DNA end is closer to TRBJ2-7. The CDR3 runs 14 residues. Germline V gene lookup returns CDR1 GTSNPN and CDR2 SVGIG (reference sequence). CDR3 in amino acids: CAWSAAGEEYEQYF. In nucleotides, the CDR3 is TGTGCCTGGAGTGCAGCGGGAGAGGAATACGAGCAGTACTTC.

The chain has TRBV28 and TRBJ2-7; 8 bases are a match to TRBD1. The J segment lost 2 bases and the V segment lost 4 bases, leaving 4 bases of the junction unmatched. The CDR3 has 14 residues. From germline, CDR1 is MDHEN and CDR2 SYDVKM. The CDR3 nucleotides read TGTGCCAGCAGTTCCGGACAGGGCCCCTACGAGCAGTACTTC. It yields the protein CASSSGQGPYEQYF.

This clone was detected only once. The V gene is TRBV27, the J gene TRBJ1-6, with D hard to call. The CDR3 has 15 residues. The germline gives CDR1 MNHEY, CDR2 SMNVEV (reference sequence). Trimming left V 5 bases short and J 12 bases short, with 20 bases between. In DNA, the CDR3 is TGTGCCAGCAGTAGGTTCCCAGACACCCACGAACCCCTCCACTTT. Translating it yields CASSRFPDTHEPLHF.

The chain links TRBV29-1 to TRBJ2-3; 15 bases align to TRBD2. V shed 4 bases, J shed 6 bases, and the junction held 11 bases outside the gene matches. The CDR3 covers 17 residues. Per the germline V gene, CDR1 is SQVTM and CDR2 is ANQGSEA. The DNA for the CDR3 is TGCAGCGTTGTTGGTTTGAGGGGACTAGCGGGAGGTGATACGCAGTATTTT. Protein: CSVVGLRGLAGGDTQYF.

The chain combines TRBV7-8 with TRBJ1-3; 10 bases line up with TRBD1. CDR3 length: 18 amino acids. The germline CDR1 and CDR2 sequences are SGHVS and FQNEAQ. The V gene end was trimmed by 5 bases and the J gene end by 0 bases; junction bases not matched to a gene: 10. In DNA form, the CDR3 reads TGTGCCAGCAGCGTCCGGGGACAGGGGTCATACTCTGGAAACACCATATATTTT. Amino acids: CASSVRGQGSYSGNTIYF. Full variable domain (outside the CDR3, taken from reference TRBV7-8 and TRBJ1-3): GAGVSQSPRYKVAKRGQDVALRCDPISGHVSLFWYQQALGQGPEFLTYFQNEAQLDKSGLPSDRFFAERPEGSVSTLKIQRTQQEDSAVYLCASSVRGQGSYSGNTIYFGEGSWLTVV.

The V gene is TRBV2, the J gene TRBJ2-1; no definite D call. The ends were cut back, 6 bases at V and 1 base at J, with 4 bases in the middle. This CDR3 spans 12 amino acids. The germline CDR1 and CDR2 sequences are SNHLY and FYNNEI. The CDR3 reads CASSESYNEQFF. CDR3 nucleotides: TGTGCCAGCAGCGAGTCCTACAATGAGCAGTTCTTC.

This chain connects TRBV7-3 to TRBJ2-1, with D perhaps TRBD1 (5 bases). The V and J ends lost 2 bases and 0 bases respectively, with 11 bases between them. CDR1 is SGHTA, CDR2 FQGTGA, per germline. The CDR3 spans 16 residues. The CDR3 sequence: CASSLWAGSSYNEQFF. DNA for the CDR3: TGTGCCAGCAGCTTATGGGCAGGGTCCTCCTACAATGAGCAGTTCTTC.

The table lists this clone with a few counts. The CDR3 sequence is CASALDRGNYGYTF. The CDR3 coding sequence is TGTGCCAGCGCCCTGGACAGGGGGAACTATGGCTACACCTTC. The V gene is TRBV18, the J gene TRBJ1-2; TRBD1 agrees at 10 bases. Germline trimming cut 8 bases from V and 2 bases from J; bases unmatched to any gene: 5. Per the germline V gene, CDR1 is KGHSH and CDR2 is LQKENI. This CDR3 has 14 amino acids. Combining the CDR3 with reference TRBV18 and TRBJ1-2 gives the whole variable domain NAGVMQNPRHLVRRRGQEARLRCSPMKGHSHVYWYRQLPEEGLKFMVYLQKENIIDESGMPKERFSAEFPKEGPSILRIQQVVRGDSAAYFCASALDRGNYGYTFGSGTRLTVV.

The genes are TRBV7-2 and TRBJ2-3, with 9 nucleotides matching TRBD1. The CDR3 is 15 residues long. Germline trimming cut 5 bases from V and 6 bases from J; bases unmatched to any gene: 9. Germline-derived CDR1 and CDR2 are SGHTA and FQGNSA. The CDR3 reads CASSPTGGFGDTQYF. In nucleotides, the CDR3 is TGTGCCAGCAGCCCCACAGGGGGCTTTGGGGATACGCAGTATTTT.

V is TRBV29-1 and J is TRBJ2-7; 10 positions agree with TRBD2. The J segment lost 3 bases and the V segment lost 7 bases, leaving 12 bases of the junction unmatched. The germline CDR1 and CDR2 sequences are SQVTM and ANQGSEA. This CDR3 spans 15 amino acids. DNA for the CDR3: TGCAGCGCTGGGGGGGGCGGGACTAGCGTCTACGAGCAGTACTTC. Its translation: CSAGGGGTSVYEQYF.

The chain recombines TRBV30 with TRBJ2-7, with a weak D call TRBD1 (6 bases). Germline V lookup: CDR1 GTSNPN, CDR2 SVGIG (reference sequence). This CDR3 spans 11 amino acids. V was pared by 2 bases and J by 7 bases, with 9 bases between. The DNA for the CDR3 is TGTGCCTGGAGTCCCCAGGGGGAGCAGTACTTC. It is translated as CAWSPQGEQYF. The full variable domain, its missing parts supplied by reference TRBV30 and TRBJ2-7, is SQTIHQWPATLVQPVGSPLSLECTVEGTSNPNLYWYRQAAGRGLQLLFYSVGIGQISSEVPQNLSASRPQDRQFILSSKKLLLSDSGFYLCAWSPQGEQYFGPGTRLTVT.

V is TRBV4-3 and J is TRBJ2-1; 9 bases map to TRBD2. CDR3 size: 17 residues. Unmatched junction bases numbered 13, after V lost 1 base and J lost 9 bases. From germline, CDR1 is LGHNA and CDR2 YSLEER. CDR3 nucleotide sequence: TGCGCCAGCAGCCAAGTAGATGCTAGCGGGACCTTGGGTGAGCAGTTCTTC. It translates to CASSQVDASGTLGEQFF.

The chain uses TRBV5-1 and TRBJ2-5; D may be TRBD2 (7 bases). Germline V gene sequence: CDR1 SGHRS, CDR2 YFSETQ. There are 17 residues in the CDR3. V shed 5 bases and J shed 2 bases, with 22 bases lying between them. The CDR3 region is CASRRDGGPLSQETQYF. CDR3 coding DNA: TGCGCCAGCAGACGGGACGGGGGGCCGCTCTCTCAAGAGACCCAGTACTTC.

The V call is TRBV5-1, the J call TRBJ2-5; the D gene is possibly TRBD1 (6 bases). The CDR3 totals 18 residues. Germline values: CDR1 SGHRS, CDR2 YFSETQ. The V end was cut by 0 bases, the J end by 6 bases, with 24 bases between. For the CDR3, the DNA is TGCGCCAGCAGCTTGGCCGGGAAAAGCACCTGGGGGCGGCAGACCCAGTACTTC. This gives the protein CASSLAGKSTWGRQTQYF.